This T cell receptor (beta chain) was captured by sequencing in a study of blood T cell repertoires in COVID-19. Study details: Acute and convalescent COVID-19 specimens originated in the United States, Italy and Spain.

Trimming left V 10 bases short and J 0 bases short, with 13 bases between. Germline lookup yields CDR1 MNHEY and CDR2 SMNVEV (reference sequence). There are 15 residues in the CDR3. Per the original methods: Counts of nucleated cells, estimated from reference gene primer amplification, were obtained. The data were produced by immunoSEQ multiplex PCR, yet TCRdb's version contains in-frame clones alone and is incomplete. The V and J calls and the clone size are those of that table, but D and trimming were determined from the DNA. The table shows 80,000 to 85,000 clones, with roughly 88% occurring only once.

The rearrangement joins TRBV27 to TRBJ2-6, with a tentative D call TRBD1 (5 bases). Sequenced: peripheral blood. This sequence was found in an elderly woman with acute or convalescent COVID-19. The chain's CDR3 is CATTALGSGANVLTF. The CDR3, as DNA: TGTGCCACGACAGCGTTGGGCTCTGGGGCCAACGTCCTGACTTTC.